What follows is one TCR beta chain and its context. This sample is part of a study of blood T cell repertoires in COVID-19. Profiled with immunoSEQ multiplex PCR; TCRdb holds only in-frame clones, not every one. The top ten hold roughly 13% of the sample, which has around 100,000 clones, approximately 81% seen once. The length of the CDR3 is 14 residues. Trimming cost V 3 bases and J 4 bases, with 12 bases left between them. From germline, CDR1 is ENHRY and CDR2 SYGVKD. This sequence joins TRBV10-3 and TRBJ1-1, with D unclear. What was sequenced was peripheral blood. The origin of this receptor is a human donor in a cohort sampled during active COVID-19. This CDR3 reads CAISDPDGGTEAFF. Written as DNA, the CDR3 is TGTGCCATCAGTGACCCGGACGGAGGCACTGAAGCTTTCTTT.